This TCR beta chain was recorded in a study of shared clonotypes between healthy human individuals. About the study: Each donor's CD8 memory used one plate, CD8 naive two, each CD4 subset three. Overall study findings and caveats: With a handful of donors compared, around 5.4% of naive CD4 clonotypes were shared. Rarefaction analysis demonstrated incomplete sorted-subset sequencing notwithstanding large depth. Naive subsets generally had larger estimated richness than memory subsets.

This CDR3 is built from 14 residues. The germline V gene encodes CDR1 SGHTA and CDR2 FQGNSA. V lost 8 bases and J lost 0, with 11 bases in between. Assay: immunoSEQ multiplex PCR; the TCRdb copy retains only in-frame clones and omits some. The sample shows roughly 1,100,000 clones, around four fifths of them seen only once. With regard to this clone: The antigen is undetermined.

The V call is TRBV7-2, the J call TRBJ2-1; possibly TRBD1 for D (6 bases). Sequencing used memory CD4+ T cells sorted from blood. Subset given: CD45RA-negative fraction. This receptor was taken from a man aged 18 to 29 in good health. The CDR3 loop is CASQGRVSYNEQFF. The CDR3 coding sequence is TGTGCCAGCCAGGGGCGGGTCTCCTACAATGAGCAGTTCTTC.